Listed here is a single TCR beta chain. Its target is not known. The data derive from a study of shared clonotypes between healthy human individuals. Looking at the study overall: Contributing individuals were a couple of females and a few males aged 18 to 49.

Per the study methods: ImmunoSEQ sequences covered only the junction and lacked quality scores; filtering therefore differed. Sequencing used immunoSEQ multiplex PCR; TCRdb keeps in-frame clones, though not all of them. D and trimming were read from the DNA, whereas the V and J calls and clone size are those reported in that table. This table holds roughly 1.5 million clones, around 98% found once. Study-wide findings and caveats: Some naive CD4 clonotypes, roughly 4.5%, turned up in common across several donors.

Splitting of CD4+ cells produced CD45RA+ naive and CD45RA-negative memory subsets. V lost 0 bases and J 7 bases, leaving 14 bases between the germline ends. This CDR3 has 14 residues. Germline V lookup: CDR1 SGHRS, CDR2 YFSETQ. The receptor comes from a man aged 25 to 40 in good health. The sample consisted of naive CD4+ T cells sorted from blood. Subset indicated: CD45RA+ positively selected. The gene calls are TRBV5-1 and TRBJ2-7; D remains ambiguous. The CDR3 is CASSLEMSGPEQYF. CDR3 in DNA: TGCGCCAGCAGCTTGGAGATGTCCGGCCCGGAGCAGTACTTC.